The entry that follows covers one TCR beta chain sequence. Cohort allocation depended upon clinical history that participants reported. In the original analysis: Cell counts per sample came from amplifying reference gene primers. Generated by immunoSEQ multiplex PCR, the TCRdb table keeps only in-frame clones and is missing some. V and J calls and clone size are those listed in that table; D and trimming were worked out from the DNA. The data hold fewer than 250,000 clones, with roughly 80% observed a single time. This record belongs to a study of blood T cell repertoires in COVID-19. Germline assignment: CDR1 MNHEY and CDR2 SMNVEV (reference sequence). This CDR3 contains 17 residues. The trim removed 2 bases at V and 5 bases at J, leaving 13 bases unmatched.

Source material: PBMCs or T cells enriched from blood (not recorded which). This clonotype was obtained from a woman aged 25 to 45 who had recovered from COVID-19. The chain carries TRBV27 and TRBJ2-3; the match to TRBD1 covers 7 bases. The CDR3 nucleotides are TGTGCCAGCAGTTTAAAATGGCGACAGGGTACAGGAGATACGCAGTATTTT. It yields the protein CASSLKWRQGTGDTQYF.